The table lists the clone carrying this T cell receptor (beta chain) with many counts. Its antigen is undetermined. Trimming took 4 bases from V and 7 from J; bases not matched to a gene: 6. The germline gives CDR1 SEHNR, CDR2 FQNEAQ (reference sequence). The CDR3 extends over 16 amino acids. This sample stems from a study of early T cells in non-severe SARS-CoV-2 infection. Study details: The authors sequenced bulk RNA from unsorted whole blood, leaving chains unpaired.

Tagging with unique molecular identifiers was applied to individual cDNA molecules. From the 5' RACE reads, TCRdb called clonotypes with MiXCR, one entry per CDR3 protein. The sample contains approximately 49,000 distinct CDR3 sequences, 10% to 15% of which appear only once. Findings and limits, study-wide: Clonotype matching in VDJdb favored anti-spike CD8 responses and did not capture private and CD4 specificities.

The chain combines TRBV7-9 with TRBJ2-1; 14 bases agree with TRBD2. This clonotype originated in an adult who was a healthcare worker with PCR-confirmed SARS-CoV-2 infection or an uninfected control (not recorded which). The sample taken for sequencing was whole blood. The CDR3 DNA is TGTGCCAGCAGCTCGGGACTAGCGGGGGATCGGAATGAGCAGTTCTTC. Its translation is CASSSGLAGDRNEQFF.